The source of this T cell receptor beta chain is a study of early T cells in non-severe SARS-CoV-2 infection. Study as a whole: RNA in bulk from unsorted whole blood was sequenced, and chains were unpaired.

Separate cDNA molecules each had unique molecular identifiers attached to them. TCRdb independently ran MiXCR on the 5' RACE reads; one entry per CDR3 protein. The sample shows tens of thousands of distinct CDR3 sequences, over 5% of them seen only once. There are many counts of this clonotype. Input material: whole blood. The sequence derives from an adult who was a healthcare worker with PCR-confirmed SARS-CoV-2 infection or an uninfected control (not recorded which).

Here the CDR3 reads CASSFGTGSFSGNTIYF. The DNA of the CDR3 is TGTGCCAGCAGCTTTGGGACAGGTAGCTTCTCTGGAAACACCATATATTTT. The V gene is TRBV7-2, the J gene TRBJ1-3; 8 bases align to TRBD1. The CDR3 loop spans 17 amino acids. Germline V gives CDR1 SGHTA, CDR2 FQGNSA. Trimming at V came to 3 bases and at J to 0 bases, leaving 7 bases not matched to a gene.